A single sample is the source of the 20 T cell receptor beta chains below, sequenced in a study of CD8+CD57+ T cells in acquired aplastic anemia. By flow cytometry, patients selected for sequencing had shown an expansion of CD8+CD57+ cells. Genomic DNA acted as the template from which TCR beta VDJ combination and CDR3 sequence profiling were carried out. One entry per CDR3 protein results from TCRdb running MiXCR on the reads. The table has 150,000 to 200,000 distinct CDR3 sequences, about 70% seen once. Input material: sorted CD4+, CD8+, or CD8+CD57+ T cells (not recorded which) from PBMCs. The receptor source for this set is a human donor with aplastic anemia.

This clonotype was detected only a few times. The chain is built from TRBV25-1 and TRBJ1-2, with TRBD1 matching over 12 bases. The CDR3 length is 16 residues. Unmatched junction bases numbered 8, after V lost 3 bases and J lost 6 bases. Germline V gives CDR1 MGHDK, CDR2 SYGVNS. The CDR3 loop is CASSDPWGTGGHGYTF. The CDR3 DNA reads as TGTGCCAGCAGTGATCCTTGGGGGACAGGGGGCCATGGCTACACCTTC.

The rearrangement joins TRBV10-1 to TRBJ1-6; D not resolved. CDR1 and CDR2 (germline): WNHNN, SYGVQD (reference sequence). The CDR3 contains 12 residues. V was shortened by 2 bases and J by 7 bases, with 3 bases between the two germline ends. The CDR3 bases are TGCGCCAGCAGTGAGGGAAATTCACCCCTCCACTTT. Its protein is CASSEGNSPLHF.

This clonotype came up a few times. The chain combines TRBV10-2 with TRBJ2-7; 7 bases match TRBD1. Germline V gives CDR1 WSHSY, CDR2 SAAADI. This CDR3 is 15 amino acids long. The J segment lost 4 bases and the V segment lost 2 bases, leaving 8 bases of the junction unmatched. In DNA form, the CDR3 reads TGCGCCAGCAGTGAGGCGAACAGGGGACGGTACGAGCAGTACTTC. Amino acid sequence: CASSEANRGRYEQYF.

CDR3 DNA: TGTGCCAGCAGTGACTCGACTAGCGGGGGGTGGACAGATACGCAGTATTTT. Its translation is CASSDSTSGGWTDTQYF. The J gene is TRBJ2-3, the V gene TRBV6-4, with 13 bases aligning to TRBD2. After removal of 0 bases from V and 3 bases from J, the junction contained 3 bases not matched to a gene. This CDR3 is 17 amino acids long. Germline loops: CDR1 MRHNA, CDR2 SNTAGT.

The chain links TRBV20-1 to TRBJ2-7; no firm D call. CDR3 size: 12 residues. Germline V gives CDR1 DFQATT, CDR2 SNEGSKA (reference sequence). V lost 6 bases, J lost 7 bases, and 16 bases lay in between. The CDR3 sequence: CSAPVSGEEQYF. CDR3 nucleotides: TGCAGTGCCCCGGTCTCTGGGGAAGAGCAGTACTTC.

J is TRBJ1-2 and V is TRBV14, with D perhaps matching TRBD1 (6 bases). V gave up 4 bases and J gave up 2 bases, with 14 bases separating them. In germline, CDR1 is SGHDN, CDR2 FVKESK. The length of the CDR3 is 15 residues. For the CDR3, the DNA is TGTGCCAGCAGCCGATCCTTCAGGGGCAACTATGGCTACACCTTC. As protein: CASSRSFRGNYGYTF.

The chain uses TRBV7-8 and TRBJ2-3; TRBD2 matches 14 bases. The V segment lost 4 bases and the J segment 4 bases; nucleotides outside the gene matches: 4. CDR1 and CDR2 (germline): SGHVS, FQNEAQ. The CDR3 length is 16 residues. Here the CDR3 DNA reads TGTGCCAGCAGCTCGACTAGCGGGGGGGCCCCAGATACGCAGTATTTT. It yields the protein CASSSTSGGAPDTQYF.

The chain employs TRBV9 and TRBJ2-7; D might be TRBD2 (6 bases). The V end lost 3 bases, the J end lost 4 bases, and 11 bases lay between the germline ends. The CDR3 sequence is 13 residues long. Per germline, CDR1 SGDLS and CDR2 YYNGEE. Here the CDR3 DNA reads TGTGCCAGCAGCGCACCAGGAGGGTACGAGCAGTACTTC. Translating it yields CASSAPGGYEQYF.

The chain employs TRBV7-9 and TRBJ2-7; TRBD1 or TRBD2 may be the D gene (5 bases each). Germline values: CDR1 SEHNR, CDR2 FQNEAQ (reference sequence). The V end was cut by 5 bases, the J end by 5 bases, with 16 bases between. This CDR3 region has 14 residues. CDR3 DNA: TGTGCCAGCAGCCCGCAGGTGGGGACCAACGAGCAGTACTTC. This codes for CASSPQVGTNEQYF.

The CDR3, as DNA: TGTGCCAGCAGCGAAGGAACATGGAATTCGAACACTGAAGCTTTCTTT. It translates to CASSEGTWNSNTEAFF. The rearrangement joins TRBV4-2 to TRBJ1-1, with D uncertain. Germline CDR1 and CDR2: LGHNA and YNFKEQ. Trimming removed 5 bases at V and 1 base at J, with 17 bases between. The CDR3 covers 16 residues.

V is TRBV7-8 and J is TRBJ1-2, with D perhaps matching TRBD1 (6 bases). Trimming took 3 bases from V and 0 from J, leaving 8 bases between them. This CDR3 region has 14 residues. Germline V lookup: CDR1 SGHVS, CDR2 FQNEAQ. The DNA of the CDR3 is TGTGCCAGCAGCTTCGGGACATCTAACTATGGCTACACCTTC. This sequence encodes CASSFGTSNYGYTF.

The V call is TRBV7-8, the J call TRBJ1-5, with 7 bases fitting TRBD1. Germline V gene sequence: CDR1 SGHVS, CDR2 FQNEAQ. V trimming: 1 base; J trimming: 7 bases; junction bases outside the gene matches: 7. The CDR3 runs 15 residues. CDR3 DNA: TGTGCCAGCAGCTTAGGGGACAGAGAGATCCAGCCCCAGCATTTT. The encoded protein is CASSLGDREIQPQHF.

This clonotype was seen more than once but under ten times. This sequence joins TRBV7-2 and TRBJ2-7; 14 nucleotides agree with TRBD2. V trimming: 1 base; J trimming: 7 bases; junction bases outside the gene matches: 6. CDR1 and CDR2 (germline): SGHTA, FQGNSA. CDR3 size: 16 residues. In DNA, the CDR3 is TGTGCCAGCAGCTTAGGTGGGACTAGCGGGGGAGAGGAGCAGTACTTC. Its translation is CASSLGGTSGGEEQYF.

This clonotype was seen only once. V gene TRBV10-2 combines with J gene TRBJ2-1, with TRBD1 matching over 7 bases. V gave up 11 bases and J gave up 0 bases; unmatched junction bases: 7. In germline, CDR1 is WSHSY, CDR2 SAAADI. CDR3 size: 14 residues. As DNA, the CDR3 is TGCGCCTCTCTAGGGACAGACTCCTACAATGAGCAGTTCTTC. It encodes CASLGTDSYNEQFF.

This clonotype was observed once. The chain combines TRBV9 with TRBJ2-1, with 9 bases matching TRBD2. The CDR3 extends over 15 amino acids. Germline assignment: CDR1 SGDLS and CDR2 YYNGEE. The junction had 6 bases not matched to a gene; V was cut back by 3 bases and J by 5 bases. The DNA for the CDR3 is TGTGCCAGCAGCGATGCGGGGGGGCCGAACAATGAGCAGTTCTTC. Its protein product is CASSDAGGPNNEQFF.

The V gene is TRBV10-3, the J gene TRBJ1-1; unclear D gene. The CDR3 runs 14 residues. The V end lost 6 bases, the J end lost 1 base, and 12 bases lay between the germline ends. In germline, CDR1 is ENHRY, CDR2 SYGVKD. DNA for the CDR3: TGTGCCATCAGGACCCGAACAGAGAACACTGAAGCTTTCTTT. Translation gives CAIRTRTENTEAFF.

Here the CDR3 DNA reads TGCAGCGTGGACAGGCCGAACACTGAAGCTTTCTTT. Translation gives CSVDRPNTEAFF. The chain employs TRBV29-1 and TRBJ1-1; 7 bases align to TRBD1. The length of the CDR3 is 12 residues. Germline trimming cut 6 bases from V and 1 base from J; bases unmatched to any gene: 2. Germline V gives CDR1 SQVTM, CDR2 ANQGSEA.

The chain recombines TRBV29-1 with TRBJ1-2, with TRBD1 as a possible D gene (6 bases). Trimming stripped 7 bases from V and 3 bases from J, with 21 bases between. Germline CDR1 and CDR2: SQVTM and ANQGSEA. The CDR3 sequence is 15 residues long. The CDR3 loop reads CSAGPDSDFDYGYTF. The CDR3 region has the DNA TGCAGCGCTGGGCCGGACAGCGATTTCGACTATGGCTACACCTTC.

This chain connects TRBV10-3 to TRBJ2-3; 9 bases fit TRBD2. V shed 6 bases, J shed 4 bases, and the junction held 14 bases outside the gene matches. This CDR3 spans 17 amino acids. CDR1 ENHRY and CDR2 SYGVKD come from the germline V gene. This CDR3 reads CAIRVPPASGMPDTQYF. The CDR3 nucleotides are TGTGCCATCAGGGTACCCCCAGCTAGCGGGATGCCAGATACGCAGTATTTT.

The rearrangement joins TRBV7-8 to TRBJ1-2, with D tentatively TRBD1 (6 bases). CDR3 length: 15 amino acids. V lost 5 bases, J lost 7 bases, and 20 bases lay in between. Germline V lookup: CDR1 SGHVS, CDR2 FQNEAQ. The CDR3 DNA follows: TGTGCCAGCAGCCTAGACGGGGGGCGTTGGTCTGGCTACACCTTC. Translation: CASSLDGGRWSGYTF.